The 11 T cell receptor beta chains in this list originate from one sample, sequenced in a study of blood T cells in healthy people across ages. Primed by a sample-barcoded 5' primer and a J-beta primer mix, a second PCR proceeded for 7 to 11 cycles. TCRdb reanalysed the 5' RACE reads using MiXCR and keeps one entry per CDR3 protein. The sample contains some 1,800,000 distinct CDR3 sequences, about two fifths of which appear only once. Sequenced material: blood. These receptors came from a human donor in good health.

This rearrangement joins TRBV5-1 to TRBJ1-5; 10 bases align to TRBD1. The V and J ends lost 7 bases and 5 bases, in that order; junction bases with no gene match: 6. In germline, CDR1 is SGHRS, CDR2 YFSETQ. The CDR3 has 14 residues. Here the CDR3 DNA reads TGCGCCAGCGCCCCGGACAGGGGGGATCAGCCCCAGCATTTT. It codes for CASAPDRGDQPQHF.

This clonotype was counted a few times. The genes are TRBV7-9 and TRBJ1-1; possibly TRBD1 for D (5 bases). Trimming cost V 5 bases and J 7 bases, with 11 bases left between them. Per the germline V gene, CDR1 is SEHNR and CDR2 is FQNEAQ (reference sequence). The CDR3 spans 12 residues. CDR3 nucleotides: TGTGCCAGCAGCCGGGGCTATTTTGAAGCTTTCTTT. It is translated as CASSRGYFEAFF. Combining the CDR3 with reference TRBV7-9 and TRBJ1-1 gives the whole variable domain DTGVSQNPRHKITKRGQNVTFRCDPISEHNRLYWYRQTLGQGPEFLTYFQNEAQLEKSRLLSDRFSAERPKGSFSTLEIQRTEQGDSAMYLCASSRGYFEAFFGQGTRLTVV.

This clonotype came up a few times. The chain combines TRBV7-9 with TRBJ2-1; D call uncertain. Germline V gene lookup returns CDR1 SEHNR and CDR2 FQNEAQ (reference sequence). The V and J ends lost 7 bases and 7 bases respectively, with 17 bases between them. The CDR3 has 14 residues. The CDR3: CASNLVGPRNEQFF. CDR3 sequence (DNA): TGTGCCAGCAATCTCGTAGGGCCAAGGAATGAGCAGTTCTTC.

This clonotype was observed a single time. V and J are TRBV29-1 and TRBJ1-1; D remains ambiguous. Germline CDR1 and CDR2: SQVTM and ANQGSEA. V lost 5 bases and J 0 bases, leaving 13 bases between the germline ends. CDR3 length: 14 residues. CDR3 nucleotide sequence: TGCAGCGTTCCGGGCCCGGTCATGAACACTGAAGCTTTCTTT. Amino acid sequence: CSVPGPVMNTEAFF.

The chain employs TRBV6-2 or TRBV6-3 and TRBJ1-1, with D uncertain. The V gene lost 6 bases and the J gene lost 4 bases, with 18 bases spanning the gap. Germline CDR1 and CDR2: MNHEY and SVGEGT. The CDR3 is 15 residues long. CDR3 coding DNA: TGTGCCAGCAGACCCTTTTGGGGTGAGGGCACTGAAGCTTTCTTT. This codes for CASRPFWGEGTEAFF.

The V and J genes are TRBV12-3 or TRBV12-4 and TRBJ2-7; D gene ambiguous. The CDR3 is 14 residues long. With 6 bases removed from V and 3 bases from J, the gap between germline ends came to 15 bases. In DNA form, the CDR3 reads TGTGCCAGCAGCTCCCAGGACCAGGTCTACGAGCAGTACTTC. It codes for CASSSQDQVYEQYF.

V gene TRBV3-1 combines with J gene TRBJ1-2; D may be TRBD1 (5 bases). CDR3 length equals 15 residues. V was clipped by 0 bases and J by 2 bases, with 10 bases between them. Germline CDR1 and CDR2: LGHDT and YNNKEL (reference sequence). DNA for the CDR3: TGTGCCAGCAGCCAAGATACCAGGGAGAACTATGGCTACACCTTC. Protein product: CASSQDTRENYGYTF. The variable domain in full, with the rest retrieved from reference TRBV3-1 and TRBJ1-2, is DTAVSQTPKYLVTQMGNDKSIKCEQNLGHDTMYWYKQDSKKFLKIMFSYNNKELIINETVPNRFSPKSPDKAHLNLHINSLELGDSAVYFCASSQDTRENYGYTFGSGTRLTVV.

The chain is built from TRBV5-1 and TRBJ1-1; 8 bases match TRBD1. The CDR3 has 13 amino acids. Germline CDR1 SGHRS, CDR2 YFSETQ. V shed 4 bases and J 13 bases; nucleotides not matched to a gene: 12. In DNA, the CDR3 is TGCGCCAGCAGCCCTGGACAGGGATACCGAGGTTTCTTT. Amino acids: CASSPGQGYRGFF.

The chain uses TRBV4-3 and TRBJ2-3, with D unresolved. CDR3 size: 16 residues. Germline V gene data show CDR1 as LGHNA and CDR2 as YSLEER. V lost 1 base and J lost 0, with 11 bases in between. CDR3 sequence: CASSQVSEASTDTQYF. The DNA for the CDR3 is TGCGCCAGCAGCCAAGTTTCAGAAGCTAGCACAGATACGCAGTATTTT.

The chain is built from TRBV6-2 or TRBV6-3 and TRBJ1-6; 8 bases are a match to TRBD1. V was clipped by 6 bases and J by 10 bases; unmatched bases: 8. The germline gives CDR1 MNHEY, CDR2 SVGEGT. The CDR3 has 14 amino acids. The CDR3 loop is CASSRRTGLSPLHF. DNA for the CDR3: TGTGCCAGCAGCCGTCGGACAGGGCTGTCACCCCTCCACTTT.

This chain connects TRBV6-4 to TRBJ2-7; D gene unclear. The CDR3 has 14 residues. Germline lookup yields CDR1 MRHNA and CDR2 SNTAGT. The V end was cut by 7 bases, the J end by 0 bases, with 13 bases between. The CDR3 reads CASNLKLRSYEQYF. The CDR3 DNA is TGTGCCAGCAATCTTAAATTACGCTCCTACGAGCAGTACTTC.